This T cell receptor beta chain was retrieved from a study of CD8 T cells in Susac syndrome. General observations from the study: As acknowledged by the study, its TCR sequencing and HLA analysis included a relatively small number of individuals.

Comments on this clonotype: Its antigen is unidentified.

CDR3 size: 16 residues. Germline lookup yields CDR1 SGHRS and CDR2 YFSETQ. The V segment lost 4 bases and the J segment 4 bases; nucleotides outside the gene matches: 11. Sequencing of TCR beta was performed on blood CD8+ T cells and on blood CD4+ T cells. Random hexamers were used to reverse transcribe an amount of 0.5 to 1 ug RNA. An immunoSEQ multiplex PCR amplified TCR beta CDR3 over 54 Vbeta and 13 Jbeta. TCRdb reprocessed the immunoSEQ multiplex PCR reads with MiXCR, giving one entry per CDR3 protein. This table has fewer than 350,000 distinct CDR3 sequences, around nine tenths appearing once. This chain joins TRBV5-1 and TRBJ2-1, with 7 bases matching TRBD1. Sequencing input: CD8+ T cells from PBMCs. This sequence was found in a human donor with multiple sclerosis. DNA of the CDR3: TGCGCCAGCAGCGGACTGATAACAGGGGTGTACAATGAGCAGTTCTTC. Protein: CASSGLITGVYNEQFF.